A single TCR beta chain is shown here with its context. What it recognizes is unknown. The sample belongs to a study of T cell repertoires in cytomegalovirus infection. The V end was cut by 0 bases, the J end by 9 bases, with 8 bases between. The germline V gene encodes CDR1 KGHDR and CDR2 SFDVKD. The CDR3 has 13 residues. TCRdb itself ran the reads through MiXCR, one entry per CDR3 protein. The sample includes 700,000 to 850,000 distinct CDR3 sequences, less than 35% of them seen just once. This receptor was obtained from a human donor in good health (CMV status not recorded). Some clones in this sample may be carry-over from other donors' samples. The source material was cultured CD8+ T cells from PBMCs, sampled from culture after CMV antigen stimulation. V is TRBV24-1 and J is TRBJ2-1; D remains unclear. The CDR3 region has the DNA TGTGCCACCAGTGATTTGAGGAAAGCTGAGCAGTTCTTC. Protein: CATSDLRKAEQFF.